These 21 T cell receptor beta chains originate from one sample sequenced in a study of graft-versus-host responses after intestinal transplantation. The protocol was immunoSEQ multiplex PCR, while the TCRdb copy is restricted to in-frame clones and leaves out a portion. Of about 54,000 clones in the sample, roughly 89% were seen once. The sample in question was PBMCs, obtained 662 days after intestinal transplant. All receptors come from a human patient who received an intestinal transplant, so some T cells may come from the graft donor.

The V and J genes are TRBV5-1 and TRBJ1-6; possible D gene TRBD1, 6 bases. The germline gives CDR1 SGHRS, CDR2 YFSETQ. This CDR3 region has 14 residues. Between the trimmed V and J ends, which lost 2 bases and 5 bases, there was a span of 8 bases. The CDR3 region has the DNA TGCGCCAGCAGCTTACAGGGTAATAATTCACCCCTCCACTTT. Its translation is CASSLQGNNSPLHF.

The genes are TRBV6-5 and TRBJ1-1, with unresolved D. The CDR3 has 12 amino acids. V was trimmed by 8 bases and J by 2 bases, leaving 9 bases between them. Germline V gives CDR1 MNHEY, CDR2 SVGAGI. The CDR3 DNA reads as TGTGCCAGCGGAACCTTAAACACTGAAGCTTTCTTT. It yields the protein CASGTLNTEAFF.

This chain connects TRBV5-1 to TRBJ1-5, with 7 bases fitting TRBD1. The CDR3 is made up of 15 amino acids. J lost 4 bases, V lost 1 base, and 5 bases had no gene match. Germline V CDR1 and CDR2: SGHRS, YFSETQ. The CDR3 bases are TGCGCCAGCAGCTTGTTAGGGGGCCCTAATCAGCCCCAGCATTTT. This encodes CASSLLGGPNQPQHF.

Regarding this clone: At one boundary the junction diverges from the germline segment, which might be a read error. This chain links TRBV19 with TRBJ1-1; 7 bases fit TRBD1. The CDR3 contains 12 residues. Germline loops: CDR1 LNHDA, CDR2 SQIVND (reference sequence). The CDR3 coding sequence is TGTGCCAGTAGTCTCGGGACAGAACCGGTAGGGTTT. This sequence encodes CASSLGTEPVGF.

This clone was counted once. The gene calls are TRBV19 and TRBJ2-1; D may be TRBD1 or TRBD2 (5 bases each). The V gene lost 1 base and the J gene lost 0 bases, with 7 bases spanning the gap. The CDR3 spans 15 residues. Germline CDR1 is LNHDA and CDR2 is SQIVND (reference sequence). In nucleotides, the CDR3 is TGTGCCAGTAGTATAGCAGGGAGCTCCTACAATGAGCAGTTCTTC. As protein: CASSIAGSSYNEQFF.

In this sample, this clone turned up once. CDR3 coding DNA: TGTGCCAGCAGCCCGGGGGTAACAGATACGCAGTATTTT. This codes for CASSPGVTDTQYF. The J gene is TRBJ2-3, the V gene TRBV6-6, with a possible D match to TRBD2 (6 bases). Per the germline V gene, CDR1 is MNHNY and CDR2 is SVGAGI (reference sequence). Trimming stripped 6 bases from V and 3 bases from J, with 10 bases between. The CDR3 totals 13 residues.

The genes are TRBV5-1 and TRBJ2-5, with TRBD1 matching 9 bases. The V and J ends lost 2 bases and 3 bases, in that order; junction bases with no gene match: 5. Looked up from germline, CDR1 is SGHRS and CDR2 is YFSETQ. CDR3 size: 15 residues. In nucleotides, the CDR3 is TGCGCCAGCAGCTTAGCCGGGACAGGGAAAGAGACCCAGTACTTC. Translated: CASSLAGTGKETQYF.

The J gene is TRBJ1-6, the V gene TRBV7-9; 11 bases are a match to TRBD1. The germline V gene has CDR1 SEHNR and CDR2 FQNEAQ (reference sequence). V gave up 6 bases and J gave up 8 bases; unmatched junction bases: 0. The CDR3 is 13 amino acids. This CDR3 reads CASRGQGDSPLHF. As DNA, the CDR3 is TGTGCCAGCAGGGGACAGGGGGATTCACCCCTCCACTTT.

The chain combines TRBV19 with TRBJ2-7, with 7 bases matching TRBD1. J lost 0 bases, V lost 6 bases, and 11 bases had no gene match. CDR1 and CDR2 from the germline V gene are LNHDA and SQIVND (reference sequence). The CDR3 is 16 residues long. The CDR3 loop is CASRRSGQSFSYEQYF. In DNA, the CDR3 is TGTGCCAGTAGAAGATCGGGACAGTCGTTCTCCTACGAGCAGTACTTC.

This clone was picked up one time. The gene calls are TRBV7-6 and TRBJ2-3; D ambiguous. V was clipped by 5 bases and J by 3 bases, with 9 bases between them. The CDR3 is 13 amino acids. Germline V gene data show CDR1 as SGHVS and CDR2 as FNYEAQ. CDR3 DNA sequence: TGTGCCAGCAGCCATTCGGTTACAGATACGCAGTATTTT. Translation: CASSHSVTDTQYF. Combining the CDR3 with reference TRBV7-6 and TRBJ2-3 gives the whole variable domain GAGVSQSPRYKVTKRGQDVALRCDPISGHVSLYWYRQALGQGPEFLTYFNYEAQQDKSGLPNDRFSAERPEGSISTLTIQRTEQRDSAMYRCASSHSVTDTQYFGPGTRLTVL.

The rearrangement uses TRBV4-1 and TRBJ2-5, with a tentative D call TRBD1 (6 bases). The length of the CDR3 is 16 residues. CDR1 MGHRA and CDR2 YSYEKL come from the germline V gene. V was pared by 4 bases and J by 2 bases, with 17 bases between. Written as DNA, the CDR3 is TGCGCCAGCAGCCCCAACGGAGGCAGGGGTCAAGAGACCCAGTACTTC. This codes for CASSPNGGRGQETQYF.

DNA for the CDR3: TGTGCCATCAGTGAATTTGGAGCACAAGAGACCCAGTACTTC. This encodes CAISEFGAQETQYF. The gene calls are TRBV10-3 and TRBJ2-5; the D is unclear. Germline values: CDR1 ENHRY, CDR2 SYGVKD. The CDR3 extends over 14 amino acids. V lost 3 bases to trimming and J lost 2 bases, with 10 bases between them.

This chain links TRBV10-3 with TRBJ1-2; D possibly corresponds to TRBD1 (5 bases). This CDR3 spans 13 amino acids. Germline CDR1 and CDR2: ENHRY and SYGVKD. V lost 10 bases to trimming and J lost 0 bases, with 12 bases between them. In DNA form, the CDR3 reads TGTGCCACCCAGGGAGGCACTAACTATGGCTACACCTTC. It specifies CATQGGTNYGYTF.

The gene calls are TRBV7-2 and TRBJ2-2; TRBD2 matches at 10 bases. The ends lost 1 base at V and 6 bases at J; junction bases unmatched: 5. This CDR3 has 16 residues. The germline CDR1 and CDR2 sequences are SGHTA and FQGNSA. The CDR3: CASSLDVSGGSGELFF. CDR3 nucleotide sequence: TGTGCCAGCAGCTTAGATGTTAGCGGGGGGTCCGGGGAGCTGTTTTTT.

This clone came up a few times. This chain links TRBV9 with TRBJ1-6; D remains unclear. Germline V gene data show CDR1 as SGDLS and CDR2 as YYNGEE. The CDR3 runs 14 residues. V was clipped by 2 bases and J by 5 bases, with 8 bases between them. Written as DNA, the CDR3 is TGTGCCAGCAGCGTGTTGGAGGATAATTCACCCCTCCACTTT. Its translation: CASSVLEDNSPLHF. Looking up the rest from reference TRBV9 and TRBJ1-6 gives the full variable domain: DSGVTQTPKHLITATGQRVTLRCSPRSGDLSVYWYQQSLDQGLQFLIQYYNGEERAKGNILERFSAQQFPDLHSELNLSSLELGDSALYFCASSVLEDNSPLHFGNGTRLTVT.

The chain is built from TRBV2 and TRBJ1-4; 7 nucleotides line up with TRBD1. V lost 8 bases to trimming and J lost 0 bases; unmatched junction nucleotides: 3. CDR1 and CDR2 from the germline V gene are SNHLY and FYNNEI. The CDR3 length is 14 residues. The CDR3 nucleotides are TGTGCCAGCCAACAGGGGACAACTAATGAAAAACTGTTTTTT. Translating it yields CASQQGTTNEKLFF.

The rearrangement uses TRBV5-1 and TRBJ1-4; D ambiguous. Trimming took off 1 base at V and 2 bases at J, with 9 bases between the two ends. The CDR3 has 15 residues. Germline lookup yields CDR1 SGHRS and CDR2 YFSETQ. The CDR3 protein is CASSLSRATNEKLFF. In DNA, the CDR3 is TGCGCCAGCAGCTTGTCCCGGGCCACTAATGAAAAACTGTTTTTT.

The V call is TRBV5-1, the J call TRBJ2-1; no definite D call. Per germline, CDR1 SGHRS and CDR2 YFSETQ. The V end was cut by 0 bases, the J end by 3 bases, with 10 bases between. This CDR3 region has 15 residues. The CDR3, as DNA: TGCGCCAGCAGCTTGGGTCAGGCATACTACAATGAGCAGTTCTTC. Encoded protein: CASSLGQAYYNEQFF.

This chain links TRBV27 with TRBJ1-2, with D perhaps matching TRBD1 (5 bases). This CDR3 has 12 residues. Trimming left V 4 bases short and J 8 bases short, with 11 bases between. CDR1 is MNHEY and CDR2 is SMNVEV in the germline V gene (reference sequence). CDR3 in amino acids: CASSSRGEGYTF. CDR3 bases: TGTGCCAGCAGTTCAAGGGGTGAGGGCTACACCTTC.

The V and J genes are TRBV5-1 and TRBJ1-4, with a possible D match to TRBD1 (5 bases). In germline, CDR1 is SGHRS, CDR2 YFSETQ. The CDR3 is 14 residues long. The V and J ends lost 3 bases and 3 bases respectively, with 9 bases between them. CDR3 protein: CASSSGGANEKLFF. In DNA form, the CDR3 reads TGCGCCAGCAGCTCCGGGGGTGCTAATGAAAAACTGTTTTTT.

The chain joins TRBV5-1 to TRBJ1-1, with TRBD1 as a possible D gene (6 bases). Germline CDR1 reads SGHRS; CDR2 reads YFSETQ. The CDR3 extends over 14 amino acids. V shed 0 bases and J shed 3 bases, with 9 bases lying between them. The CDR3 nucleotides read TGCGCCAGCAGCTTGGATACAGGGTACACTGAAGCTTTCTTT. It codes for CASSLDTGYTEAFF.